A single sample gave rise to the 5 T cell receptor beta chains below, sequenced in a study of Graves' ophthalmopathy and Graves' hyperthyroidism. The TCR beta CDR3 regions underwent amplification from RNA transcripts. The first round was an RT-PCR with HTBI primers, and the second round was a multiplex PCR. TCRdb processed the multiplex PCR reads anew with MiXCR; each CDR3 protein has one entry. The sample records under 800,000 distinct CDR3 sequences, around a fifth being singletons. Sample: peripheral blood. The receptor set was obtained from a woman aged 18-30 years with stable Graves' hyperthyroidism. Some clones in this sample may be carry-over from other donors' samples.

This clonotype was detected only a few times. The chain has TRBV28 and TRBJ1-3; D is undetermined. Trimming took 5 bases from V and 6 from J, leaving 14 bases between them. From germline, CDR1 is MDHEN and CDR2 SYDVKM. CDR3 length equals 14 residues. In nucleotides, the CDR3 is TGTGCCAGCAGTAACTTGTCGGAGAAAAACACCATATATTTT. Translated: CASSNLSEKNTIYF. Drawing the rest from reference TRBV28 and TRBJ1-3, the complete variable domain is DVKVTQSSRYLVKRTGEKVFLECVQDMDHENMFWYRQDPGLGLRLIYFSYDVKMKEKGDIPEGYSVSREKKERFSLILESASTNQTSMYLCASSNLSEKNTIYFGEGSWLTVV.

In this sample, this clonotype turned up a few times. The rearrangement joins TRBV29-1 to TRBJ1-2; 7 nucleotides line up with TRBD1. CDR1 is SQVTM, CDR2 ANQGSEA, per germline. This CDR3 is built from 14 residues. The V and J ends lost 7 bases and 5 bases, in that order; junction bases with no gene match: 13. The CDR3 DNA reads TGCAGCGCCCTCCCGACAGGGATTAAATATGGCTACACCTTC. The encoded protein is CSALPTGIKYGYTF.

This rearrangement joins TRBV12-3 or TRBV12-4 to TRBJ2-7; TRBD2 matches at 8 bases. After removal of 4 bases from V and 2 bases from J, the junction contained 10 bases not matched to a gene. The CDR3 has 16 amino acids. CDR3 region: CASSSPSSGSPYEQYF. As DNA, the CDR3 is TGTGCCAGCAGTTCCCCGTCGAGCGGGAGTCCCTACGAGCAGTACTTC.

This clonotype was seen repeatedly, ten times or more. This sequence joins TRBV12-3 or TRBV12-4 and TRBJ2-5; no firm D call. This CDR3 has 13 residues. Trimming took 5 bases from V and 5 from J, leaving 12 bases between them. CDR3 in DNA: TGTGCCAGCAGTAAGGTTCGTTCGGAGACCCAGTACTTC. It codes for CASSKVRSETQYF.

The chain recombines TRBV27 with TRBJ2-7, with 7 bases that match TRBD2. The CDR3 extends over 14 amino acids. The ends lost 1 base at V and 3 bases at J; junction bases unmatched: 3. Germline values: CDR1 MNHEY, CDR2 SMNVEV (reference sequence). CDR3 bases: TGTGCCAGCAGTTTATATGGGGGGGACTACGAGCAGTACTTC. Protein sequence: CASSLYGGDYEQYF.